The 8 T cell receptor beta chains listed next were all sequenced from one sample in a study of cytomegalovirus exposure and HLA in healthy donors. Primers included in the PCR were 60 Vbeta and 13 Jbeta primers. Measured with immunoSEQ multiplex PCR; TCRdb has only the in-frame clones, and not every one. The sample consists of under 200,000 clones, about 80% of them appearing once. Sequenced material: PBMCs. The origin of the receptors is a woman younger than 45 in good health and CMV-seropositive.

V is TRBV5-6 and J is TRBJ2-2; 7 nucleotides line up with TRBD1. The V segment lost 1 base and the J segment 5 bases; nucleotides outside the gene matches: 5. Germline assignment: CDR1 SGHDT and CDR2 YYEEEE. This CDR3 spans 15 amino acids. The CDR3 spells CASSLRGRLTGELFF. In DNA, the CDR3 is TGTGCCAGCAGCTTGAGGGGGCGTCTAACCGGGGAGCTGTTTTTT.

The chain uses TRBV15 and TRBJ1-5; 9 bases are a match to TRBD1. Trimming at V came to 1 base and at J to 6 bases, leaving 4 bases not matched to a gene. This CDR3 is 15 amino acids long. Looked up from germline, CDR1 is LNHNV and CDR2 is YYDKDF (reference sequence). The CDR3 protein is CATSRGDREGQPQHF. The CDR3 bases are TGTGCCACCAGCAGAGGGGACAGGGAAGGTCAGCCCCAGCATTTT.

The chain recombines TRBV6-6 with TRBJ2-7; a weak D match, TRBD1 (6 bases). Germline CDR1 reads MNHNY; CDR2 reads SVGAGI (reference sequence). The CDR3 runs 15 residues. V lost 5 bases and J 1 base, leaving 15 bases between the germline ends. DNA for the CDR3: TGTGCCAGCAGTCACCGACAGGCCGCTTCCTACGAGCAGTACTTC. It codes for CASSHRQAASYEQYF.

The rearrangement joins TRBV27 to TRBJ2-5; D possibly corresponds to TRBD2 (6 bases). CDR3 length equals 16 residues. Trimming shortened V by 2 bases and J by 4 bases, and 17 bases separated the two germline ends. CDR1 is MNHEY and CDR2 is SMNVEV in the germline V gene (reference sequence). CDR3 sequence reads: CASSLTRPLGGETQYF. In nucleotides, the CDR3 is TGTGCCAGCAGTTTAACAAGACCCCTCGGGGGAGAGACCCAGTACTTC.

The rearrangement joins TRBV19 to TRBJ2-6, with a possible D match to TRBD1 (6 bases). V was pared by 4 bases and J by 0 bases, with 7 bases between. The CDR3 totals 15 residues. The germline V gene has CDR1 LNHDA and CDR2 SQIVND (reference sequence). The CDR3 bases are TGTGCCAGTAGTAACAGGGCCTCTGGGGCCAACGTCCTGACTTTC. This translates into CASSNRASGANVLTF. Complete variable domain (other parts from reference TRBV19 and TRBJ2-6): DGGITQSPKYLFRKEGQNVTLSCEQNLNHDAMYWYRQDPGQGLRLIYYSQIVNDFQKGDIAEGYSVSREKKESFPLTVTSAQKNPTAFYLCASSNRASGANVLTFGAGSRLTVL.

V usage is TRBV15 and J usage is TRBJ2-7; TRBD2 is a possible D gene (5 bases). CDR3 length equals 13 residues. V was trimmed by 4 bases and J by 6 bases, leaving 13 bases between them. The V gene's germline CDR1 is LNHNV and CDR2 YYDKDF (reference sequence). CDR3 loop: CATSTAAAGEQYF. CDR3 nucleotide sequence: TGTGCCACCAGCACGGCGGCGGCGGGCGAGCAGTACTTC. Together with reference TRBV15 and TRBJ2-7, the CDR3 gives the full variable domain: DAMVIQNPRYQVTQFGKPVTLSCSQTLNHNVMYWYQQKSSQAPKLLFHYYDKDFNNEADTPDNFQSRRPNTSFCFLDIRSPGLGDTAMYLCATSTAAAGEQYFGPGTRLTVT.

The CDR3 region is CASSFRTGKPYNEQFF. CDR3 in DNA: TGTGCCAGTAGTTTTCGGACAGGGAAACCCTACAATGAGCAGTTCTTC. This rearrangement joins TRBV19 to TRBJ2-1; 8 positions agree with TRBD1. V shed 5 bases, J shed 2 bases, and the junction held 8 bases outside the gene matches. From germline, CDR1 is LNHDA and CDR2 SQIVND (reference sequence). The CDR3 has 16 residues.

This rearrangement joins TRBV30 to TRBJ1-2; D unclear. CDR3 length equals 11 residues. Germline V gives CDR1 GTSNPN, CDR2 SVGIG (reference sequence). Trimming removed 1 base at V and 7 bases at J, with 7 bases between. The CDR3 protein is CAWSAGSGYTF. The CDR3, as DNA: TGTGCCTGGAGTGCGGGGAGTGGCTACACCTTC.